These 8 T cell receptor beta chains were sequenced from one sample in a study of shared clonotypes between healthy human individuals. Assay: immunoSEQ multiplex PCR; the TCRdb copy retains only in-frame clones and omits some. This table has about 480,000 clones, 79% appearing once. Sample: PBMCs. The receptor set was obtained from a woman aged 40 to 55 in good health. Some clones in this sample may be carry-over from other donors' samples.

This chain uses TRBV28 with TRBJ2-7, with 10 bases aligning to TRBD1. Trimming cost V 5 bases and J 4 bases; bases outside gene matches: 8. The CDR3 loop spans 15 amino acids. Germline CDR1 MDHEN, CDR2 SYDVKM. The CDR3 nucleotides read TGTGCCAGCAGTCTTATCCGGGACAGGGGATACGAGCAGTACTTC. Its translation: CASSLIRDRGYEQYF.

The genes are TRBV7-3 and TRBJ2-1; D is perhaps TRBD1 or TRBD2 (5 bases each). The CDR3 contains 14 residues. Germline assignment: CDR1 SGHTA and CDR2 FQGTGA. The germline V and J ends were trimmed by 5 bases and 9 bases, with 17 bases remaining between them. CDR3 amino acids: CASSLRGGPGEQFF. DNA of the CDR3: TGTGCCAGCAGCCTGAGGGGCGGACCCGGTGAGCAGTTCTTC.

Worth noting for this clone: The sample carries other DNA sequences with the same CDR3. The chain recombines TRBV30 with TRBJ2-1; 12 bases map to TRBD2. The CDR3 length is 14 residues. Germline V gene data show CDR1 as GTSNPN and CDR2 as SVGIG (reference sequence). The V gene end was trimmed by 7 bases and the J gene end by 7 bases; junction bases not matched to a gene: 8. In nucleotides, the CDR3 is TGTGCCTTGGAGGTTGGACTAGCGGGGAATGAGCAGTTCTTC. Translating it yields CALEVGLAGNEQFF.

Notes on this clone: Other DNA variants within this sample encode the same CDR3. The chain couples TRBV9 to TRBJ2-5; D call uncertain. This CDR3 comprises 12 residues. V shed 0 bases and J shed 3 bases, with 3 bases lying between them. From germline, CDR1 is SGDLS and CDR2 YYNGEE. The CDR3 loop is CASSVAEETQYF. The DNA for the CDR3 is TGTGCCAGCAGCGTAGCGGAAGAGACCCAGTACTTC.

The chain combines TRBV6-4 with TRBJ2-2, with D perhaps TRBD2 (6 bases). This CDR3 spans 14 amino acids. The germline V and J ends were trimmed by 4 bases and 5 bases, with 11 bases remaining between them. Germline lookup yields CDR1 MRHNA and CDR2 SNTAGT. The CDR3 DNA follows: TGTGCCAGCAGTGGACTAGTGGGTACCGGGGAGCTGTTTTTT. It encodes CASSGLVGTGELFF.

J is TRBJ1-5 and V is TRBV28, with a weak D call TRBD1 (5 bases). CDR1 and CDR2 from the germline V gene are MDHEN and SYDVKM. The CDR3 runs to 14 residues. V lost 6 bases to trimming and J lost 4 bases, with 13 bases between them. CDR3 DNA sequence: TGTGCCAGCAGAGGAGGGGAGGAAAATCAGCCCCAGCATTTT. Protein sequence: CASRGGEENQPQHF.

This clone was recorded once. V usage is TRBV7-3 and J usage is TRBJ2-7; 9 bases are a match to TRBD2. The CDR3 is 15 residues long. The germline CDR1 and CDR2 sequences are SGHTA and FQGTGA. V was clipped by 5 bases and J by 4 bases; unmatched bases: 9. The CDR3 nucleotides are TGTGCCAGCAGCCGCGGACTAGCGACACATTACGAGCAGTACTTC. Amino acids: CASSRGLATHYEQYF.

This clone occurred many times. Other DNA sequences within the sample encode an identical CDR3. The rearrangement joins TRBV7-9 to TRBJ2-5; no firm D call. CDR1 and CDR2 from the germline V gene are SEHNR and FQNEAQ (reference sequence). V was cut by 5 bases and J by 2 bases, with 15 bases left in between. This CDR3 has 15 amino acids. As DNA, the CDR3 is TGTGCCAGCAGCCCACTCGGCGGTGGGCAAGAGACCCAGTACTTC. Encoded protein: CASSPLGGGQETQYF.